The 26 T cell receptor beta chains in this list originate from one sample, sequenced in a study of blood T cell repertoires in COVID-19. TCRdb keeps only in-frame clones here, not all; method: immunoSEQ multiplex PCR. The sample carries about 500,000 clones, about 90% recorded once. Sequenced material: PBMCs or T cells enriched from blood (not recorded which). The receptors originated from a woman aged 18-29 years who had recovered from COVID-19.

This clone was seen only a few times. V gene TRBV7-9 combines with J gene TRBJ2-5; the D gene is possibly TRBD2 (5 bases). CDR1 is SEHNR and CDR2 is FQNEAQ in the germline V gene (reference sequence). CDR3 length equals 12 residues. The V end was cut by 5 bases, the J end by 5 bases, with 9 bases between. CDR3: CASSRSGETQYF. The CDR3 coding sequence is TGTGCCAGCAGCCGTTCGGGGGAGACCCAGTACTTC.

CDR3 loop: CASSLFRTGPNQPQHF. The CDR3 nucleotides are TGTGCCAGCAGCTTGTTTCGGACAGGGCCAAATCAGCCCCAGCATTTT. The chain carries TRBV5-6 and TRBJ1-5, with TRBD1 identical over 8 bases. The germline V gene encodes CDR1 SGHDT and CDR2 YYEEEE. After removal of 1 base from V and 4 bases from J, the junction contained 7 bases not matched to a gene. CDR3 length: 16 amino acids.

Written as DNA, the CDR3 is TGTGCCAGCAGACCACCTAGCAGTAGCCGGCAGTTCTTC. Its protein product is CASRPPSSSRQFF. This chain links TRBV7-2 with TRBJ2-1; tentatively, D is TRBD2 (5 bases). Trimming cost V 6 bases and J 12 bases, with 18 bases left between them. The CDR3 extends over 13 amino acids. Germline lookup yields CDR1 SGHTA and CDR2 FQGNSA.

The rearrangement links TRBV5-5 to TRBJ2-1; D unclear. Trimming left V 6 bases short and J 1 base short, with 8 bases between. Germline V gene data show CDR1 as SGHKS and CDR2 as YYEKEE (reference sequence). This CDR3 has 13 residues. The CDR3 coding sequence is TGTGCCAGCAACGCGGTGTCCTACAATGAGCAGTTCTTC. Its protein product is CASNAVSYNEQFF.

The V and J genes are TRBV2 and TRBJ2-1; 8 bases map to TRBD2. Germline assignment: CDR1 SNHLY and CDR2 FYNNEI. The V gene end was trimmed by 4 bases and the J gene end by 5 bases; junction bases not matched to a gene: 7. CDR3 length: 15 residues. The CDR3 nucleotides are TGTGCCAGCAGTGCCAATAGCGGGGTGAACAATGAGCAGTTCTTC. Protein: CASSANSGVNNEQFF.

This sequence joins TRBV28 and TRBJ1-4; TRBD1 aligns across 8 bases. The V gene's germline CDR1 is MDHEN and CDR2 SYDVKM. This CDR3 region has 14 residues. With 5 bases clipped from V and 7 bases from J, the junction kept 6 bases outside the gene matches. CDR3 protein: CASSLIDRGEKLFF. The CDR3 nucleotides are TGTGCCAGCAGTCTCATCGACAGGGGTGAAAAACTGTTTTTT. Filled out from reference TRBV28 and TRBJ1-4, the complete variable domain reads DVKVTQSSRYLVKRTGEKVFLECVQDMDHENMFWYRQDPGLGLRLIYFSYDVKMKEKGDIPEGYSVSREKKERFSLILESASTNQTSMYLCASSLIDRGEKLFFGSGTQLSVL.

The V and J genes are TRBV4-2 and TRBJ2-3; possible D gene TRBD1, 6 bases. CDR1 is LGHNA, CDR2 YNFKEQ, per germline. Trimming stripped 0 bases from V and 2 bases from J, with 18 bases between. This CDR3 has 18 amino acids. The CDR3 DNA reads as TGTGCCAGCAGCCAAGATTTTGAGGTGGGGGCCCTCACAGATACGCAGTATTTT. Translated: CASSQDFEVGALTDTQYF.

V is TRBV19 and J is TRBJ1-1; possible D gene TRBD1, 5 bases. This CDR3 region has 13 residues. Germline V CDR1 and CDR2: LNHDA, SQIVND (reference sequence). The V gene lost 5 bases and the J gene lost 2 bases, with 9 bases spanning the gap. This CDR3 is CASSLTVNTEAFF. The CDR3 nucleotides are TGTGCCAGTAGTTTGACAGTTAACACTGAAGCTTTCTTT.

The chain joins TRBV28 to TRBJ2-2; maybe TRBD2 (5 bases). V lost 10 bases, J lost 3 bases, and 12 bases lay in between. Germline V lookup: CDR1 MDHEN, CDR2 SYDVKM. The CDR3 is 13 residues long. The CDR3 DNA sequence: TGTGCCATCAGGACTGGAGACACCGGGGAGCTGTTTTTT. Protein: CAIRTGDTGELFF.

The chain is built from TRBV30 and TRBJ2-7, with D possibly TRBD2 on 5 matching bases. Germline V CDR1 and CDR2: GTSNPN, SVGIG (reference sequence). The V end lost 1 base, the J end lost 0 bases, and 7 bases lay between the germline ends. This CDR3 comprises 13 residues. DNA of the CDR3: TGTGCCTGGAGTGGAGGGCTCTCCTACGAGCAGTACTTC. Protein: CAWSGGLSYEQYF.

This chain joins TRBV7-9 and TRBJ1-5; TRBD1 matches 11 bases. The ends lost 2 bases at V and 6 bases at J; junction bases unmatched: 12. The CDR3 spans 18 residues. Germline CDR1 and CDR2: SEHNR and FQNEAQ (reference sequence). The CDR3 DNA follows: TGTGCCAGCAGCTTATGGAGCGGATGGGACAGGGGGACTCAGCCCCAGCATTTT. Translated: CASSLWSGWDRGTQPQHF.

The chain recombines TRBV3-1 (or the pseudogene TRBV3-2) with TRBJ2-7; 11 bases fit TRBD1. Germline loops: CDR1 LGHDT, CDR2 YNNKEL (reference sequence). The V segment lost 4 bases and the J segment 3 bases; nucleotides outside the gene matches: 2. The CDR3 spans 14 residues. The CDR3 spells CASSPGTGGYEQYF. The DNA for the CDR3 is TGTGCCAGCAGCCCCGGGACAGGGGGCTACGAGCAGTACTTC.

This chain connects TRBV5-6 to TRBJ1-2; 7 bases are shared with TRBD1. Per the germline V gene, CDR1 is SGHDT and CDR2 is YYEEEE. V gave up 4 bases and J gave up 3 bases; unmatched junction bases: 9. This CDR3 spans 15 amino acids. CDR3 in amino acids: CASSVWDRRHYGYTF. CDR3 nucleotides: TGTGCCAGCAGCGTATGGGACAGAAGACACTATGGCTACACCTTC.

The chain employs TRBV3-1 (or the pseudogene TRBV3-2) and TRBJ2-7; maybe TRBD2 (7 bases). The CDR3 loop spans 14 amino acids. V gave up 5 bases and J gave up 5 bases, with 16 bases separating them. Germline V gives CDR1 LGHDT, CDR2 YNNKEL (reference sequence). The CDR3 here is CASSGGAGLNEQYF. In nucleotides, the CDR3 is TGTGCCAGCAGCGGGGGGGCAGGCCTAAACGAGCAGTACTTC.

V and J are TRBV2 and TRBJ1-5; D is unclear. The CDR3 spans 13 residues. CDR1 SNHLY and CDR2 FYNNEI come from the germline V gene. Deletions cut 1 base from V and 6 bases from J, with 7 bases between. CDR3 sequence (DNA): TGTGCCAGCAGTGAAGAGTCGGGTCAGCCCCAGCATTTT. Translation: CASSEESGQPQHF.

The V call is TRBV11-3, the J call TRBJ2-1, with 14 positions matching TRBD2. This CDR3 region has 17 residues. V gave up 1 base and J gave up 8 bases; unmatched junction bases: 7. Germline V gene sequence: CDR1 SGHNT, CDR2 YENEEA. As DNA, the CDR3 is TGTGCCAGCAGCTTAGGGGAGACTAGCGGGGGGGACTATGAGCAGTTCTTC. Its protein is CASSLGETSGGDYEQFF. Using reference TRBV11-3 and TRBJ2-1 for the parts outside the CDR3, the full variable domain is EAGVVQSPRYKIIEKKQPVAFWCNPISGHNTLYWYLQNLGQGPELLIRYENEEAVDDSQLPKDRFSAERLKGVDSTLKIQPAELGDSAVYLCASSLGETSGGDYEQFFGPGTRLTVL.

The chain employs TRBV27 and TRBJ1-5, with 9 bases identical to TRBD1. With 3 bases clipped from V and 6 bases from J, the junction kept 3 bases outside the gene matches. Germline-derived CDR1 and CDR2 are MNHEY and SMNVEV (reference sequence). This CDR3 contains 14 residues. The CDR3 protein is CASSFGQGLQPQHF. DNA for the CDR3: TGTGCCAGCAGTTTCGGACAGGGGCTTCAGCCCCAGCATTTT.

This clone showed up just once. This sequence joins TRBV28 and TRBJ1-5, with 7 bases that match TRBD1. Germline lookup yields CDR1 MDHEN and CDR2 SYDVKM. After removal of 6 bases from V and 4 bases from J, the junction contained 9 bases not matched to a gene. The CDR3 is made up of 15 amino acids. CDR3 sequence reads: CASRRTGEENQPQHF. The CDR3, as DNA: TGTGCCAGCAGGAGAACAGGGGAAGAAAATCAGCCCCAGCATTTT.

The gene calls are TRBV10-3 and TRBJ2-1, with 8 bases matching TRBD2. The CDR3 extends over 18 amino acids. Germline CDR1 reads ENHRY; CDR2 reads SYGVKD. With 3 bases clipped from V and 5 bases from J, the junction kept 15 bases outside the gene matches. CDR3 loop: CAISDPPPRGGPNNEQFF. As DNA, the CDR3 is TGTGCCATCAGTGACCCACCCCCCCGGGGGGGCCCCAACAATGAGCAGTTCTTC.

The table lists this clone with a count of one. V and J are TRBV5-4 and TRBJ2-7; weak D call: TRBD2 (6 bases). V lost 4 bases to trimming and J lost 6 bases, with 14 bases between them. The length of the CDR3 is 13 residues. CDR1 is SGHNT and CDR2 is YYREEE in the germline V gene (reference sequence). The CDR3 is CASSPKVGGEQYF. As DNA, the CDR3 is TGTGCCAGCAGCCCGAAGGTGGGGGGCGAGCAGTACTTC.

The V gene is TRBV7-3, the J gene TRBJ1-5, with a possible D match to TRBD1 (5 bases). Per germline, CDR1 SGHTA and CDR2 FQGTGA. The CDR3 extends over 13 amino acids. V lost 2 bases, J lost 8 bases, and 10 bases lay in between. The CDR3 sequence: CASSLGRGEPQHF. CDR3 DNA sequence: TGTGCCAGCAGCTTAGGGAGGGGCGAGCCCCAGCATTTT.

The rearrangement joins TRBV28 to TRBJ1-1; weak D call: TRBD1 (5 bases). Germline CDR1 reads MDHEN; CDR2 reads SYDVKM. The CDR3 is made up of 17 amino acids. V was trimmed by 3 bases and J by 11 bases, leaving 28 bases between them. This CDR3 reads CASSFSGGLRPQVGAFF. The CDR3 nucleotides are TGTGCCAGCAGTTTTTCCGGGGGGTTACGTCCCCAAGTTGGGGCTTTCTTT.

The chain employs TRBV7-2 and TRBJ2-3, with TRBD1 matching 8 bases. This CDR3 spans 15 amino acids. V lost 7 bases, J lost 2 bases, and 8 bases stayed unmatched. From germline, CDR1 is SGHTA and CDR2 FQGNSA. For the CDR3, the DNA is TGTGCCAGCACCCTGACAGGGGCCTCCACAGATACGCAGTATTTT. It codes for CASTLTGASTDTQYF. The full variable domain, rest sourced from reference TRBV7-2 and TRBJ2-3, is GAGVSQSPSNKVTEKGKDVELRCDPISGHTALYWYRQSLGQGLEFLIYFQGNSAPDKSGLPSDRFSAERTGGSVSTLTIQRTQQEDSAVYLCASTLTGASTDTQYFGPGTRLTVL.

V is TRBV28 and J is TRBJ1-6; D remains unclear. V dropped 1 base and J dropped 9 bases, with 25 bases sitting between them. There are 19 residues in the CDR3. Germline V gives CDR1 MDHEN, CDR2 SYDVKM. CDR3: CASSLFGGEGGSEVSPLHF. The CDR3 DNA sequence: TGTGCCAGCAGTTTATTTGGTGGTGAGGGCGGCAGTGAGGTTTCACCCCTCCACTTT.

The CDR3 DNA sequence: TGTGCCAGTAGTCGGGACAGGGGGGCTGGCTACACCTTC. Translation: CASSRDRGAGYTF. J is TRBJ1-2 and V is TRBV19; 11 bases map to TRBD1. CDR1 LNHDA and CDR2 SQIVND come from the germline V gene (reference sequence). V lost 5 bases and J lost 7; bases outside the gene matches: 3. The CDR3 is 13 residues long.

This rearrangement joins TRBV27 to TRBJ2-1, with D uncertain. V lost 8 bases and J 4 bases, leaving 15 bases between the germline ends. The CDR3 contains 14 residues. In germline, CDR1 is MNHEY, CDR2 SMNVEV (reference sequence). The CDR3 protein is CASSPSGGYNEQFF. CDR3 nucleotide sequence: TGTGCCAGCTCTCCTTCGGGTGGGTACAATGAGCAGTTCTTC.